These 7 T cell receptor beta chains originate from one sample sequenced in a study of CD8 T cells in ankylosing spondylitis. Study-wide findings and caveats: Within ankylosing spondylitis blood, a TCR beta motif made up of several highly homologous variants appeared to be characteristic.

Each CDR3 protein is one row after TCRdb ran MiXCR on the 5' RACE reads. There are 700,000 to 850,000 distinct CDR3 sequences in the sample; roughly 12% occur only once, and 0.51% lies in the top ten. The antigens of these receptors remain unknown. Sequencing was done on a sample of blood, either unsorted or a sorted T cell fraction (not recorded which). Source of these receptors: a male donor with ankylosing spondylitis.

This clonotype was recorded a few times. DNA for the CDR3: TGTGCCAGCGGGCGACAGGGATCCCACAATGAGCAGTTCTTC. Translation: CASGRQGSHNEQFF. This chain uses TRBV6-2 or TRBV6-3 with TRBJ2-1; 7 nucleotides align to TRBD1. This CDR3 contains 14 residues. Germline V gene lookup returns CDR1 MNHEY and CDR2 SVGEGT. Trimming at V came to 8 bases and at J to 5 bases, leaving 9 bases not matched to a gene.

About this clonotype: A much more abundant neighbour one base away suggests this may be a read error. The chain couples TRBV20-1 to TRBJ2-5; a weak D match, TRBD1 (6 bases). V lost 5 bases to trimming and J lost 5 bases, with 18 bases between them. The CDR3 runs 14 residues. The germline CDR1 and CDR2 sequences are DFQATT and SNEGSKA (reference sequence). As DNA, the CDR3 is TGCAGTGCTTACAGGGTCGTAGTGGGGGAGACCCAGTACTTC. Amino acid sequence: CSAYRVVVGETQYF.

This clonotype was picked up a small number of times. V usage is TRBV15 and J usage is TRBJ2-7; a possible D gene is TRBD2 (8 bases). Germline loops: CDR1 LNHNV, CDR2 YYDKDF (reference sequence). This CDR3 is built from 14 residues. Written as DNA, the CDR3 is TGTGGCCAGGGGGTAGCGGGAACTTCATACGAGCAGTACTTC. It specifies CGQGVAGTSYEQYF.

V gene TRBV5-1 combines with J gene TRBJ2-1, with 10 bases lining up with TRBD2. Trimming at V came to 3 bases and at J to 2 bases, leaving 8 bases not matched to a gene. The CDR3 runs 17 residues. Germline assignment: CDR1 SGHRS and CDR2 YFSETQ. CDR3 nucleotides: TGCGCCAGCAGCTGGGGGCTAGCGGGAGACCCCTACAATGAGCAGTTCTTC. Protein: CASSWGLAGDPYNEQFF. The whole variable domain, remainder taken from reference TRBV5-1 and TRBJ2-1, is KAGVTQTPRYLIKTRGQQVTLSCSPISGHRSVSWYQQTPGQGLQFLFEYFSETQRNKGNFPGRFSGRQFSNSRSEMNVSTLELGDSALYLCASSWGLAGDPYNEQFFGPGTRLTVL.

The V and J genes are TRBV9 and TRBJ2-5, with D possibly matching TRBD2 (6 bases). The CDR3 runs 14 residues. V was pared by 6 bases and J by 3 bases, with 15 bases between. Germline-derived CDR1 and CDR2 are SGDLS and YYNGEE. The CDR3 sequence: CASNRRGPKETQYF. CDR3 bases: TGTGCCAGCAACCGGCGGGGACCTAAAGAGACCCAGTACTTC.

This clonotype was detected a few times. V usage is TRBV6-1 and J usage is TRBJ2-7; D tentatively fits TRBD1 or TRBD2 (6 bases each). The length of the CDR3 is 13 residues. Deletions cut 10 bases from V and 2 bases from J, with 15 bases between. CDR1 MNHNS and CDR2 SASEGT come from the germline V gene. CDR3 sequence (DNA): TGTGCCACCGCCTGGCGGGACACCTACGAGCAGTACTTC. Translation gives CATAWRDTYEQYF.

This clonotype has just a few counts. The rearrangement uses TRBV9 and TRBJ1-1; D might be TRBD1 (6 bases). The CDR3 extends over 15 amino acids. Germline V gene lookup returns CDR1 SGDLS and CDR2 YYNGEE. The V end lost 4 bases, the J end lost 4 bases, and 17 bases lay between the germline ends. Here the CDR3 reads CASSPRGQGGTEAFF. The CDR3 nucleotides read TGTGCCAGCAGCCCAAGGGGACAAGGAGGCACTGAAGCTTTCTTT.